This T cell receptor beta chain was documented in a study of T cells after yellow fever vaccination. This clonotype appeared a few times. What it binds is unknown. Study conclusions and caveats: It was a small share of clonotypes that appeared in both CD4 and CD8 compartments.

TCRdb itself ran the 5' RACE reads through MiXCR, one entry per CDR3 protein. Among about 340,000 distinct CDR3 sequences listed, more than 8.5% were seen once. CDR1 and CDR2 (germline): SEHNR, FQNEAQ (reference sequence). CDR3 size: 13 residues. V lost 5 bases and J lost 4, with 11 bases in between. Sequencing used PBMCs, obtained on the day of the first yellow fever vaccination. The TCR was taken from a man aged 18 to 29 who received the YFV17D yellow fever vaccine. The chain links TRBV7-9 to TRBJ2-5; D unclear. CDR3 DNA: TGTGCCAGCAGCGCTAACACTGGAGAGACCCAGTACTTC. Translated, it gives CASSANTGETQYF. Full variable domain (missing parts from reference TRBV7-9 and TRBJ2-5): DTGVSQNPRHKITKRGQNVTFRCDPISEHNRLYWYRQTLGQGPEFLTYFQNEAQLEKSRLLSDRFSAERPKGSFSTLEIQRTEQGDSAMYLCASSANTGETQYFGPGTRLLVL.